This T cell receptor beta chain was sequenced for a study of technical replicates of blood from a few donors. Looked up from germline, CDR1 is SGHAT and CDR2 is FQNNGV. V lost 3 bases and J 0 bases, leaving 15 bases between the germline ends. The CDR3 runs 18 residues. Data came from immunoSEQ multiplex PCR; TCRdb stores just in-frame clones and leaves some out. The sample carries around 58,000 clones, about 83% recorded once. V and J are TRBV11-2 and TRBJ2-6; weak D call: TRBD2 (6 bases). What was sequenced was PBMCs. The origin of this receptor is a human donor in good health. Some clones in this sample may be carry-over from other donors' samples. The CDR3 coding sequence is TGTGCCAGCAGCTTTAGTCCCGGGACTGCCTCTGGGGCCAACGTCCTGACTTTC. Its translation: CASSFSPGTASGANVLTF.